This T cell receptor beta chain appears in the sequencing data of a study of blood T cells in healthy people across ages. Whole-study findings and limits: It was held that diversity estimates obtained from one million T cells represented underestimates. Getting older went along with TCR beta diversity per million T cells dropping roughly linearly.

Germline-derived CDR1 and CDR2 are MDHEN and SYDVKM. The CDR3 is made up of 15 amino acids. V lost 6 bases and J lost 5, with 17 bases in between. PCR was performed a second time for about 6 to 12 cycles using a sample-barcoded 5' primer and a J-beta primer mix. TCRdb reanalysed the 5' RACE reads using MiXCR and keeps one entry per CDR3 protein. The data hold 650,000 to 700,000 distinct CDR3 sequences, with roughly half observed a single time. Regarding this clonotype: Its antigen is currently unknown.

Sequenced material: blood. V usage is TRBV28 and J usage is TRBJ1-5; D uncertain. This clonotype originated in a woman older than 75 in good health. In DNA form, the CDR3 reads TGTGCCAGCAGACGGGCCTGGAGGGTTGATCAGCCCCAGCATTTT. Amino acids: CASRRAWRVDQPQHF.